This is a list of T cell receptor beta chains from one sample in a study of blood T cell repertoires in COVID-19. Profiled with immunoSEQ multiplex PCR; TCRdb holds only in-frame clones, not every one. The table has about 200,000 clones, 70% to 90% seen once. Sequences were obtained from peripheral blood. Receptors were obtained from a man aged 50 to 59 with COVID-19, enrolled during active disease. The CDR3 runs from the conserved cysteine through the conserved F or W. The D gene is left open where the match is weak. Clone size is given for some rows only: seen once, a few or many times, or a class if the clone is expanded.

J | V | D | size | CDR3 | DNA
TRBJ1-4 | TRBV3-1/TRBV3-2 | NA | NA | CASSQKGVEKLFF | TGTGCCAGCAGCCAAAAGGGGGTTGAAAAACTGTTTTTT
TRBJ2-1 | TRBV5-1 | TRBD1 | NA | CASSSLGTGREQFF | TGCGCCAGCAGCTCATTGGGGACAGGCAGGGAGCAGTTCTTC
TRBJ2-3 | TRBV14 | TRBD1 | NA | CASSQEPGQGLYTDTQYF | TGTGCCAGCAGCCAGGAACCTGGACAGGGGCTATACACAGATACGCAGTATTTT
TRBJ1-3 | TRBV5-1 | TRBD1 | once | CASSSGTGPISAIYF | TGCGCCAGCAGCTCCGGGACAGGTCCGATCTCCGCCATATATTTT
TRBJ2-2 | TRBV3-1/TRBV3-2 | TRBD1 | NA | CASSSGTGNTGELFF | TGTGCCAGCAGCTCCGGGACAGGGAACACCGGGGAGCTGTTTTTT
TRBJ1-1 | TRBV6-2/TRBV6-3 | NA | NA | CASSYPGRRSSEAFF | TGTGCCAGCAGTTACCCCGGGAGGAGGTCTAGTGAAGCTTTCTTT
TRBJ2-5 | TRBV6-2/TRBV6-3 | TRBD1 | NA | CASSYPTGNYQETQYF | TGTGCCAGCAGTTACCCGACAGGGAATTATCAAGAGACCCAGTACTTC
TRBJ2-6 | TRBV10-3 | TRBD1 | NA | CAISRQGAGGANVLTF | TGTGCCATCAGTAGACAGGGGGCGGGGGGGGCCAACGTCCTGACTTTC
TRBJ2-1 | TRBV7-9 | TRBD2 | NA | CASSAGLAGNNEQFF | TGTGCCAGCAGCGCAGGACTAGCGGGGAACAATGAGCAGTTCTTC
TRBJ1-3 | TRBV7-2 | TRBD1 | NA | CASSSGTGRTGNTIYF | TGTGCCAGCAGCTCAGGGACAGGGCGAACTGGAAACACCATATATTTT
TRBJ2-2 | TRBV19 | NA | NA | CASLKVRSASTGELFF | TGTGCCAGTTTAAAGGTTAGGAGCGCGAGCACCGGGGAGCTGTTTTTT
TRBJ2-1 | TRBV7-3 | NA | NA | CASSSDHSGHNEQFF | TGTGCCAGCAGCTCAGACCACAGTGGGCACAATGAGCAGTTCTTC
TRBJ1-5 | TRBV12-3/TRBV12-4 | NA | NA | CASSLLSNQPQHF | TGTGCCAGCAGTTTATTGTCAAATCAGCCCCAGCATTTT
TRBJ2-2 | TRBV3-1/TRBV3-2 | NA | NA | CASSQDTGYTGELFF | TGTGCCAGCAGCCAAGATACGGGGTACACCGGGGAGCTGTTTTTT
TRBJ2-2 | TRBV12-5 | NA | once | CASGFFVSSDTGELFF | TGTGCTAGTGGTTTTTTCGTGAGTTCGGACACCGGGGAGCTGTTTTTT
TRBJ2-3 | TRBV4-1 | TRBD2 | NA | CASSQVLAGGHDTQYF | TGCGCCAGCAGCCAAGTGCTAGCGGGGGGGCATGATACGCAGTATTTT
TRBJ1-1 | TRBV2 | TRBD1 | NA | CASRAQGGTEAFF | TGTGCCAGCAGGGCACAGGGGGGCACTGAAGCTTTCTTT
TRBJ2-3 | TRBV6-5 | NA | few | CASSQLTQYF | TGTGCCAGCAGCCAACTCACGCAGTATTTT
TRBJ1-6 | TRBV6-2/TRBV6-3 | NA | once | CASSYSSGQRSPLHF | TGTGCCAGCAGTTACTCGTCCGGACAGCGATCACCCCTCCACTTT
TRBJ2-3 | TRBV7-2 | TRBD2 | once | CASSKTSGGLGDTQYF | TGTGCCAGCAGCAAGACTAGCGGGGGGCTTGGAGATACGCAGTATTTT
TRBJ2-3 | TRBV6-4 | NA | NA | CASSFAEGDTQYF | TGTGCCAGCAGTTTTGCGGAGGGGGATACGCAGTATTTT
TRBJ2-1 | TRBV27 | TRBD2 | NA | CASSLKAGGVGEQFF | TGTGCCAGCAGTTTAAAAGCGGGAGGGGTGGGGGAGCAGTTCTTC
TRBJ2-2 | TRBV7-3 | NA | NA | CASSLTGGVPGSGELFF | TGTGCCAGCAGCTTAACCGGGGGAGTCCCCGGGTCCGGGGAGCTGTTTTTT
TRBJ1-1 | TRBV19 | NA | NA | CASSMSLGNRVENTEAFF | TGTGCCAGTAGTATGTCGCTTGGGAACAGGGTTGAGAACACTGAAGCTTTCTTT
TRBJ1-2 | TRBV30 | TRBD1 | NA | CAWGGPTGAYGYTF | TGTGCCTGGGGAGGACCGACAGGGGCCTATGGCTACACCTTC
TRBJ2-3 | TRBV5-1 | NA | NA | CASSLGDYTDTQYF | TGCGCCAGCAGCTTGGGTGACTACACAGATACGCAGTATTTT
TRBJ2-5 | TRBV25-1 | TRBD2 | NA | CASSDSAGVETQYF | TGTGCCAGCAGTGACTCAGCGGGAGTAGAGACCCAGTACTTC
TRBJ1-3 | TRBV4-1 | NA | NA | CASSQGHSSGNTIYF | TGCGCCAGCAGCCAGGGACACAGCTCTGGAAACACCATATATTTT
TRBJ2-3 | TRBV30 | NA | NA | CAWSVGGGGADTQYF | TGTGCCTGGAGTGTAGGCGGGGGCGGCGCAGATACGCAGTATTTT
TRBJ1-2 | TRBV6-2/TRBV6-3 | NA | NA | CASSRREGYTF | TGTGCCAGCAGTCGCAGGGAAGGCTACACCTTC
TRBJ2-7 | TRBV5-4 | TRBD2 | NA | CASSLGFSGTYEQYF | TGTGCCAGCAGCCTGGGGTTTAGCGGGACCTACGAGCAGTACTTC
TRBJ2-7 | TRBV6-2/TRBV6-3 | NA | NA | CASSYGTSNYEQYF | TGTGCCAGCAGTTACGGGACATCAAACTACGAGCAGTACTTC
TRBJ1-1 | TRBV5-6 | TRBD1 | NA | CASSLAGQGVNTEAFF | TGTGCCAGCAGCTTGGCGGGACAGGGAGTGAACACTGAAGCTTTCTTT
TRBJ1-3 | TRBV19 | NA | NA | CASSIERGFGNTIYF | TGTGCCAGTAGTATAGAAAGAGGCTTTGGAAACACCATATATTTT
TRBJ2-5 | TRBV30 | TRBD2 | NA | CAWSVIAGETQYF | TGTGCCTGGAGTGTAATAGCGGGGGAGACCCAGTACTTC
TRBJ2-1 | TRBV18 | TRBD1 | NA | CASSPRTGEYNEQFF | TGTGCCAGCTCACCAAGGACAGGGGAGTACAATGAGCAGTTCTTC
TRBJ2-2 | TRBV19 | TRBD2 | NA | CASRSGLAGNTGELFF | TGTGCCAGTAGGTCGGGTCTAGCGGGTAATACCGGGGAGCTGTTTTTT
TRBJ2-5 | TRBV18 | NA | NA | CASSPRGRAPETQYF | TGTGCCAGCTCACCAAGGGGGAGGGCCCCAGAGACCCAGTACTTC
TRBJ2-5 | TRBV11-2 | NA | NA | CASSSGSRETQYF | TGTGCCAGCAGCTCTGGCTCTAGGGAGACCCAGTACTTC
TRBJ2-1 | TRBV5-4 | TRBD1 | NA | CASSNGTGGYNEQFF | TGTGCCAGCAGCAACGGGACAGGGGGTTACAATGAGCAGTTCTTC
TRBJ2-5 | TRBV7-9 | TRBD1 | NA | CASSGWTGQETQYF | TGTGCCAGCAGCGGTTGGACAGGGCAAGAGACCCAGTACTTC
TRBJ1-1 | TRBV30 | TRBD1 | once | CAGTGGLVVTEAFF | TGTGCCGGAACAGGGGGCTTGGTGGTCACTGAAGCTTTCTTT
TRBJ2-3 | TRBV19 | NA | NA | CASSSGVSTDTQYF | TGTGCCAGTAGTAGCGGGGTTAGCACAGATACGCAGTATTTT
TRBJ1-4 | TRBV28 | TRBD1 | NA | CASSSGQGFEKLFF | TGTGCCAGCAGTTCGGGACAGGGTTTTGAAAAACTGTTTTTT